This entry lists 11 T cell receptor beta chains sequenced from one sample in a study of T cell responses to AZD1222 COVID-19 vaccine. The repertoire was sequenced with immunoSEQ multiplex PCR; TCRdb's copy has only in-frame clones and lacks some. This table holds roughly 70,000 clones, over 75% found once. The specimen was peripheral blood, collected on day 0 of AZD1222 vaccination. The receptors were gathered from an adult in good health.

The CDR3 sequence: CASSLGLGQPQHF. CDR3 sequence (DNA): TGTGCCAGCAGCTTAGGATTGGGTCAGCCCCAGCATTTT. The gene calls are TRBV11-2 and TRBJ1-5; D unclear. Deletions cut 1 base from V and 6 bases from J, with 7 bases between. Germline CDR1 SGHAT, CDR2 FQNNGV. The CDR3 has 13 amino acids.

This chain connects TRBV27 to TRBJ1-5; TRBD1 aligns across 7 bases. V was pared by 5 bases and J by 6 bases, with 7 bases of the junction left unmatched. The germline CDR1 and CDR2 sequences are MNHEY and SMNVEV (reference sequence). The CDR3 consists of 14 residues. Here the CDR3 reads CASSAGGGGQPQHF. The CDR3 DNA reads TGTGCCAGCAGTGCAGGGGGGGGAGGTCAGCCCCAGCATTTT.

In its sample, this clone is medium-sized. This chain uses TRBV10-3 with TRBJ2-3; unclear D gene. Germline lookup yields CDR1 ENHRY and CDR2 SYGVKD. The V end was cut by 4 bases, the J end by 2 bases, with 7 bases between. The CDR3 consists of 13 residues. This CDR3 reads CAISVYTTDTQYF. In DNA form, the CDR3 reads TGTGCCATCAGTGTGTATACCACAGATACGCAGTATTTT.

The chain carries TRBV18 and TRBJ1-1; D is unresolved. The ends were cut back, 6 bases at V and 1 base at J, with 12 bases in the middle. Germline V CDR1 and CDR2: KGHSH, LQKENI. The CDR3 consists of 14 residues. In DNA form, the CDR3 reads TGTGCCAGCTCCTTTACCCAGCCGAACACTGAAGCTTTCTTT. Translating gives CASSFTQPNTEAFF.

This clone was detected only a few times. The CDR3 is CASSTGQGASYEQYF. Written as DNA, the CDR3 is TGCGCCAGCAGCACCGGACAGGGGGCGTCCTACGAGCAGTACTTC. This sequence joins TRBV5-1 and TRBJ2-7, with 11 bases that match TRBD1. With V trimmed by 4 bases and J by 1 base, 4 bases remained unmatched. This CDR3 spans 15 amino acids. Germline V CDR1 and CDR2: SGHRS, YFSETQ.

This clone was counted a single time. The chain combines TRBV9 with TRBJ2-7; 9 bases align to TRBD1. In germline, CDR1 is SGDLS, CDR2 YYNGEE. This CDR3 is built from 15 residues. Trimming took 0 bases from V and 2 from J; bases not matched to a gene: 3. In DNA form, the CDR3 reads TGTGCCAGCAGCGTAGCCGACAGGGGGACCTACGAGCAGTACTTC. It yields the protein CASSVADRGTYEQYF.

The chain is built from TRBV5-4 and TRBJ1-1; D remains ambiguous. Germline V gene data show CDR1 as SGHNT and CDR2 as YYREEE (reference sequence). This CDR3 spans 16 amino acids. V was shortened by 1 base and J by 1 base, with 14 bases between the two germline ends. This CDR3 reads CASSLPGWATNTEAFF. CDR3 nucleotide sequence: TGTGCCAGCAGCTTGCCCGGGTGGGCTACGAACACTGAAGCTTTCTTT.

The V and J genes are TRBV11-3 and TRBJ2-2; tentative D call: TRBD1 (6 bases). V gave up 1 base and J gave up 6 bases, with 15 bases separating them. Germline-derived CDR1 and CDR2 are SGHNT and YENEEA. The CDR3 loop spans 16 amino acids. CDR3 residues: CASSLGGQVRAGELFF. DNA for the CDR3: TGTGCCAGCAGCTTAGGGGGGCAAGTCCGGGCCGGGGAGCTGTTTTTT.

The rearrangement links TRBV11-1 to TRBJ1-1; D gene unclear. With 5 bases removed from V and 1 base from J, the gap between germline ends came to 8 bases. The germline V gene encodes CDR1 SGHAT and CDR2 FQDESV (reference sequence). The CDR3 is 13 amino acids. The CDR3 is CASSIQWNTEAFF. In DNA form, the CDR3 reads TGTGCCAGCAGCATCCAGTGGAACACTGAAGCTTTCTTT.

V and J are TRBV7-2 and TRBJ1-2, with 10 bases fitting TRBD1. From germline, CDR1 is SGHTA and CDR2 FQGNSA. J was trimmed by 3 bases and V by 1 base; bases with no gene match: 2. The CDR3 is made up of 15 amino acids. CDR3 sequence reads: CASSLGGQGYYGYTF. The DNA for the CDR3 is TGTGCCAGCAGCTTAGGGGGACAGGGGTACTATGGCTACACCTTC.

V is TRBV9 and J is TRBJ1-4; 10 nucleotides align to TRBD1. Germline V gives CDR1 SGDLS, CDR2 YYNGEE. This CDR3 has 15 residues. V lost 4 bases to trimming and J lost 8 bases; unmatched junction nucleotides: 8. The CDR3 coding sequence is TGTGCCAGCAGCCCAAGGACAGGGGGAAACGAAAAACTGTTTTTT. As protein: CASSPRTGGNEKLFF.